This TCR beta chain was identified in a study of shared clonotypes between healthy human individuals. This clone has just a few counts. Clones were sequenced by immunoSEQ multiplex PCR, and TCRdb holds only the in-frame ones, with some missing. This table has more than 150,000 clones, roughly 70% appearing once. The CDR3 has 12 residues. V gave up 6 bases and J gave up 11 bases, with 16 bases separating them. The germline V gene encodes CDR1 SGHDN and CDR2 FVKESK. This chain connects TRBV14 to TRBJ1-2, with TRBD1 as a possible D gene (6 bases). The clonotype was recovered from a man between 25 and 39 years old in good health. Input material: memory CD4+ T cells sorted from blood. Specified subset: CD45RA-negative fraction. This chain's CDR3 is CASRPTGQGYTF. DNA for the CDR3: TGTGCCAGCAGGCCCACAGGGCAAGGTTACACCTTC.